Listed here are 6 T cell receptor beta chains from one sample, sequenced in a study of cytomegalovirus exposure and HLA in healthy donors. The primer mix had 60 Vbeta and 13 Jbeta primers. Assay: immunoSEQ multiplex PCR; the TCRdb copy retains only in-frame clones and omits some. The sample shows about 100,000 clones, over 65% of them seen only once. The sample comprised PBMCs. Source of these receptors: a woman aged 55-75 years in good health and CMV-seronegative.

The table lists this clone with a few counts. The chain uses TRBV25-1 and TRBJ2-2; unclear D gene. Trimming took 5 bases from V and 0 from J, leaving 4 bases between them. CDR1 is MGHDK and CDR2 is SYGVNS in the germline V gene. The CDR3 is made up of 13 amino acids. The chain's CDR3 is CASSNTNTGELFF. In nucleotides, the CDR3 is TGTGCCAGCAGTAACACGAACACCGGGGAGCTGTTTTTT.

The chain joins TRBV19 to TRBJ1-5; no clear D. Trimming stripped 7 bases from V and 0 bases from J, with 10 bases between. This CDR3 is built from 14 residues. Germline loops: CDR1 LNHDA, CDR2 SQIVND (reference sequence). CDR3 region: CASTDYNSNQPQHF. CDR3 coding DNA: TGTGCCAGTACCGACTACAATAGCAATCAGCCCCAGCATTTT.

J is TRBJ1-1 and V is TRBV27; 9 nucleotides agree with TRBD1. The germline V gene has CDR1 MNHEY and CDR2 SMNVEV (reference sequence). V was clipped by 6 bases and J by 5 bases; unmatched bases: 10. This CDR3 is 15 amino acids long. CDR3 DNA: TGTGCCAGCAGGGCGACAGGGGGTGATAAGACTGAAGCTTTCTTT. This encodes CASRATGGDKTEAFF.

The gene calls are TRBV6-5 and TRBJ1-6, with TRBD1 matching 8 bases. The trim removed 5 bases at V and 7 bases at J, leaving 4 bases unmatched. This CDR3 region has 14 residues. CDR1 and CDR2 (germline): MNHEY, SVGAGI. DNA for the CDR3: TGTGCCAGCAGTCAGGGGGCGCACAATTCACCCCTCCACTTT. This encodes CASSQGAHNSPLHF.

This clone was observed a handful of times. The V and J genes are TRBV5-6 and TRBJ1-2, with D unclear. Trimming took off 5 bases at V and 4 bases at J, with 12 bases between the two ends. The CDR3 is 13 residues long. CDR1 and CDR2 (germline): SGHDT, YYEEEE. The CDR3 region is CASRPEYLYGYTF. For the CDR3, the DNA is TGTGCCAGCAGGCCGGAGTATCTCTATGGCTACACCTTC.

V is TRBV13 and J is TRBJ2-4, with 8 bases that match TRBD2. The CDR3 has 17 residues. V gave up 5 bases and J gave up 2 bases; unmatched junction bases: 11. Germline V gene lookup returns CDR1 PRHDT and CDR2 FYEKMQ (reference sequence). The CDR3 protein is CASSPGGGRGSKNIQYF. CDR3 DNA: TGTGCCAGCAGCCCCGGGGGGGGGCGCGGATCCAAAAACATTCAGTACTTC.